This T cell receptor beta chain is drawn from a study of T cell responses to AZD1222 COVID-19 vaccine. Across the study: The analysis combined second doses at about 4 or about 12 weeks. Whole-study results and caveats: A rise in Spike-specific TCR breadth and depth followed two AZD1222 doses. The number of AZD1222 recipients seropositive at baseline was only five or six. Across spike, vaccine-associated CD4 TCRs were found, dominant at 160-218 and 743-854.

As to this clone: Antigen specificity is unknown.

Germline V lookup: CDR1 MGHRA, CDR2 YSYEKL. This CDR3 is built from 17 residues. The method was immunoSEQ multiplex PCR; TCRdb's version includes in-frame clones alone and lacks a portion of them. Of 120,000 or so clones in the sample, nearly 90% were seen once. The clonotype was recovered from an adult in good health. V gene TRBV4-1 combines with J gene TRBJ2-2; 9 bases are a match to TRBD2. Here the sequenced sample was peripheral blood, taken on day 0 of AZD1222 vaccination. CDR3 bases: TGCGCTACACGACTGGCGGGAGGGCCATTTAACACCGGGGAGCTGTTTTTT. Protein: CATRLAGGPFNTGELFF.